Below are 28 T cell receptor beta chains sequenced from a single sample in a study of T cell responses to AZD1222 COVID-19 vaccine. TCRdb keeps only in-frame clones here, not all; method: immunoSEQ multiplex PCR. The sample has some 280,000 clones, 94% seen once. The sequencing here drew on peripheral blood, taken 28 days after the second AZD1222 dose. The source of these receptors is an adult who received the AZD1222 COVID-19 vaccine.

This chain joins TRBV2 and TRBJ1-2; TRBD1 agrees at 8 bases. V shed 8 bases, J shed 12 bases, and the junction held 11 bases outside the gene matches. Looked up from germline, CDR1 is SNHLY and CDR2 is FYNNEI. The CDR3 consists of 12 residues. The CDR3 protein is CASGNIWTGNTF. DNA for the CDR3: TGTGCCAGCGGTAATATCTGGACAGGGAACACCTTC. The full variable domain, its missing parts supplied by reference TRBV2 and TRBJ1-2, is EPEVTQTPSHQVTQMGQEVILRCVPISNHLYFYWYRQILGQKVEFLVSFYNNEISEKSEIFDDQFSVERPDGSNFTLKIRSTKLEDSAMYFCASGNIWTGNTFGSGTRLTVV.

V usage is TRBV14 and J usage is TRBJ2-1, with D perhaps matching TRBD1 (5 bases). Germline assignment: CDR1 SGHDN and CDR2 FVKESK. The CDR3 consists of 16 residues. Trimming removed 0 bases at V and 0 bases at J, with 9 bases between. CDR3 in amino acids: CASSQDRGSSYNEQFF. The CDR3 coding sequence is TGTGCCAGCAGCCAAGATAGGGGAAGCTCCTACAATGAGCAGTTCTTC.

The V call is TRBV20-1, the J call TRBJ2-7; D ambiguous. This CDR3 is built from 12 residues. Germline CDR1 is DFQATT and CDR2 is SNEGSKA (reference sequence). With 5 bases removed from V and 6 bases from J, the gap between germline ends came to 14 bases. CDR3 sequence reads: CSAGGPSGEQYF. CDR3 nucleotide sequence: TGCAGTGCTGGTGGCCCTTCGGGCGAGCAGTACTTC.

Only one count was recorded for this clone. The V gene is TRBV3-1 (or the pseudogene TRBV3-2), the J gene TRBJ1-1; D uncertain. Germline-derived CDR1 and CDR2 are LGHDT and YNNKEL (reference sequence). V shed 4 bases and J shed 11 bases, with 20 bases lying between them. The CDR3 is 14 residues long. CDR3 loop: CASSPSARSQMAFF. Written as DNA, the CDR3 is TGTGCCAGCAGCCCCTCGGCGAGGAGTCAGATGGCTTTCTTT.

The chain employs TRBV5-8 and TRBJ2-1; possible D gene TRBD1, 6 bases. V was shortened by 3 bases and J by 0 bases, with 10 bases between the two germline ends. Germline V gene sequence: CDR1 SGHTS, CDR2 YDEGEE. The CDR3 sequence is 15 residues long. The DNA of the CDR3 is TGTGCCAGCAGCTCAGGGGTGAGCTCCTACAATGAGCAGTTCTTC. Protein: CASSSGVSSYNEQFF.

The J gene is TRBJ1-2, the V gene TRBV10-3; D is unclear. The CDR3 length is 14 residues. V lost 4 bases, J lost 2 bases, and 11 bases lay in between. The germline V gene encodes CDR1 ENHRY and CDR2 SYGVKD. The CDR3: CAISVFSLNYGYTF. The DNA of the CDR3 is TGTGCCATCAGTGTTTTCTCATTAAACTATGGCTACACCTTC.

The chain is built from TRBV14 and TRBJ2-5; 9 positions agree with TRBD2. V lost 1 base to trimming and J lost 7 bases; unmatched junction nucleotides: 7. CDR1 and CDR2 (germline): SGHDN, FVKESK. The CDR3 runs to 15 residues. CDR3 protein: CASSQGTAGGGTQYF. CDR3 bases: TGTGCCAGCAGCCAAGGAACAGCGGGAGGTGGGACCCAGTACTTC.

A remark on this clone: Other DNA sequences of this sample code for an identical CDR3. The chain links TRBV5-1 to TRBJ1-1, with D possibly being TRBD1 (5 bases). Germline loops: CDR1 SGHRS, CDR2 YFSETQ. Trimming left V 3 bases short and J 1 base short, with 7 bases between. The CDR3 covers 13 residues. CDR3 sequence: CASSSQGNTEAFF. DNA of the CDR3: TGCGCCAGCAGCTCGCAGGGGAACACTGAAGCTTTCTTT.

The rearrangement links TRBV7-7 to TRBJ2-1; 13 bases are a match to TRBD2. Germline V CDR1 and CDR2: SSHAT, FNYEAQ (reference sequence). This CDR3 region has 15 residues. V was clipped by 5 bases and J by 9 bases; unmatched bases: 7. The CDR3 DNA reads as TGTGCCAGCAGCCCAGGGACTAGCGGGATTTTTGAGCAGTTCTTC. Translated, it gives CASSPGTSGIFEQFF.

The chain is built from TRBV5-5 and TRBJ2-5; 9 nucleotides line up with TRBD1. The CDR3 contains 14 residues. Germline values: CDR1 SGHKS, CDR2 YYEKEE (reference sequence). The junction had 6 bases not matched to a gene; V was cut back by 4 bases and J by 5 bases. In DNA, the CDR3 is TGTGCCAGCAGCCGACAGGGGGGAGAGGAGACCCAGTACTTC. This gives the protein CASSRQGGEETQYF. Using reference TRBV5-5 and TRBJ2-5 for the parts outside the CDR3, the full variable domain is DAGVTQSPTHLIKTRGQQVTLRCSPISGHKSVSWYQQVLGQGPQFIFQYYEKEERGRGNFPDRFSARQFPNYSSELNVNALLLGDSALYLCASSRQGGEETQYFGPGTRLLVL.

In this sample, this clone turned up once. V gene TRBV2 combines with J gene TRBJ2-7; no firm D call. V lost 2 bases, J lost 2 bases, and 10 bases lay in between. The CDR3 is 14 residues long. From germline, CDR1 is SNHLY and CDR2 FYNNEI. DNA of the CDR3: TGTGCCAGCAGTGAAAGTAGGGCTCCCTACGAGCAGTACTTC. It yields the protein CASSESRAPYEQYF.

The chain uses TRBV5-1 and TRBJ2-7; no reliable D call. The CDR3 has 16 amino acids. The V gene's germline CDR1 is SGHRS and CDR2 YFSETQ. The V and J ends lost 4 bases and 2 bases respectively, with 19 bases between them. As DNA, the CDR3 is TGCGCCAGCAGCCCCCAGATTGAAAGGAGCCCCTACGAGCAGTACTTC. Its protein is CASSPQIERSPYEQYF.

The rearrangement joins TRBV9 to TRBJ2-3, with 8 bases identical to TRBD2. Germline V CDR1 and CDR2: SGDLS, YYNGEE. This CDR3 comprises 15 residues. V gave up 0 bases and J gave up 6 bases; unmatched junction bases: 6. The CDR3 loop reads CASSVEGGRWDTQYF. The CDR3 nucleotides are TGTGCCAGCAGCGTAGAGGGCGGGAGGTGGGATACGCAGTATTTT.

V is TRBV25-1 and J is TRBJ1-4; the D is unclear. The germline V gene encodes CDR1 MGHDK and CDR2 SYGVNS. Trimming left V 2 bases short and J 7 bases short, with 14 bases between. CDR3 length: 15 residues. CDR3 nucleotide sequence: TGTGCCAGCAGTGAAGGTATCCAGATAGGTGAAAAACTGTTTTTT. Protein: CASSEGIQIGEKLFF.

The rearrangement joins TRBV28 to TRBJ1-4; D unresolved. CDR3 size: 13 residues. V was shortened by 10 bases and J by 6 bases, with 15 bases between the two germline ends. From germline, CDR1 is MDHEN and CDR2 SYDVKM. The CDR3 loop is CAIATKGYEKLFF. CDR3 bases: TGTGCCATCGCAACGAAGGGATATGAAAAACTGTTTTTT.

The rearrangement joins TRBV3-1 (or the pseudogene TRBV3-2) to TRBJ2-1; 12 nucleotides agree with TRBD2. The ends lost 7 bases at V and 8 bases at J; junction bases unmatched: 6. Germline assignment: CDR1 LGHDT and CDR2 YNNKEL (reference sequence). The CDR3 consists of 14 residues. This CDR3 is CASNLAGGSDEQFF. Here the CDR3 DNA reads TGTGCCAGCAACCTAGCGGGAGGGTCAGATGAGCAGTTCTTC.

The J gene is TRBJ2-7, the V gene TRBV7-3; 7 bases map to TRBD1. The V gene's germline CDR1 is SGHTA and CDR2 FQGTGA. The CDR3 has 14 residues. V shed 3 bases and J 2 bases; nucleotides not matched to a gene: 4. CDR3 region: CASSLTGTTYEQYF. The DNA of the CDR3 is TGTGCCAGCAGCTTGACAGGGACCACCTACGAGCAGTACTTC.

CDR3 DNA sequence: TGTGCCAGCAGGCGTAGGCTGGAGAAGATCGATGAGCAGTTCTTC. Translation gives CASRRRLEKIDEQFF. The chain couples TRBV28 to TRBJ2-1; D not resolved. The CDR3 length is 15 residues. In germline, CDR1 is MDHEN, CDR2 SYDVKM. Between the trimmed V and J ends, which lost 6 bases and 8 bases, there was a span of 20 bases.

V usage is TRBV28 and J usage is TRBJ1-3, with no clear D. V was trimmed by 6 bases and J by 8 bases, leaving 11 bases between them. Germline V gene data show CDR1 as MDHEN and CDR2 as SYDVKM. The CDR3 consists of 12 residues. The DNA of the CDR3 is TGTGCCAGCAGGGGCGTTGTAGACACCATATATTTT. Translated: CASRGVVDTIYF.

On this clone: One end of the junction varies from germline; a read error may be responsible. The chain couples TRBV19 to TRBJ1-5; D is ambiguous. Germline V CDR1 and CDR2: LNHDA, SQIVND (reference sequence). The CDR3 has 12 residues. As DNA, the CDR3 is TGTGCCAGTAGTGACGTGAATCTGCCCCAGCATTTT. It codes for CASSDVNLPQHF.

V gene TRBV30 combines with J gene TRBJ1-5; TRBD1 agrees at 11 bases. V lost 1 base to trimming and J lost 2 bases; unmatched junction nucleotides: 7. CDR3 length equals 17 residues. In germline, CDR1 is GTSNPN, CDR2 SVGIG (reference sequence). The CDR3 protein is CAWSAGTGGYGNQPQHF. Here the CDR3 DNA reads TGTGCCTGGAGTGCCGGGACAGGGGGTTATGGCAATCAGCCCCAGCATTTT.

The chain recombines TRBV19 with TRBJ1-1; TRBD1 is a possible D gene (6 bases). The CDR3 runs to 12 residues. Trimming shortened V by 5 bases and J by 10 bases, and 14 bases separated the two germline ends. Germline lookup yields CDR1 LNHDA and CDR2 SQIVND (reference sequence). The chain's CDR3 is CASSLSRGAAFF. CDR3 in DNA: TGTGCCAGTAGTTTATCCAGGGGAGCAGCTTTCTTT.

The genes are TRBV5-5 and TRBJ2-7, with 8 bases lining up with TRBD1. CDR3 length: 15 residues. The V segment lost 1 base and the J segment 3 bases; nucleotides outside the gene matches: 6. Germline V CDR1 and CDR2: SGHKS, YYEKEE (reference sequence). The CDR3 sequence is CASSLLQGGGYEQYF. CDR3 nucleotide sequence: TGTGCCAGCAGCTTGTTACAGGGGGGTGGCTACGAGCAGTACTTC.

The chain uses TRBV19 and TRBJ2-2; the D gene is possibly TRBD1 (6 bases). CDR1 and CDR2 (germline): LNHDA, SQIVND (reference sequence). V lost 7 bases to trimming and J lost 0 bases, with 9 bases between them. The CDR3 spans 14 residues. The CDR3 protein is CASKDSANTGELFF. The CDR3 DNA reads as TGTGCCAGTAAGGACAGCGCGAACACCGGGGAGCTGTTTTTT.

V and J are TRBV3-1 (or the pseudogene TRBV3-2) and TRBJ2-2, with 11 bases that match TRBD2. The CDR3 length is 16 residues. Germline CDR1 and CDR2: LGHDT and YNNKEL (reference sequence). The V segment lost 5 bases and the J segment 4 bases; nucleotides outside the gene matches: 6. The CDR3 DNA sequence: TGTGCCAGCAGCTATCAGACTAGCGGGACCACCGGGGAGCTGTTTTTT. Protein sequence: CASSYQTSGTTGELFF.

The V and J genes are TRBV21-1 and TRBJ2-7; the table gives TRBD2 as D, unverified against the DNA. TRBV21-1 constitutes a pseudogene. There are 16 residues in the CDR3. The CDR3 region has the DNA TGTGCCAGCAGCAAAGCTGGAGGCTGGCTCTCCTACGAGCAGTACTTC. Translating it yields CASSKAGGWLSYEQYF.

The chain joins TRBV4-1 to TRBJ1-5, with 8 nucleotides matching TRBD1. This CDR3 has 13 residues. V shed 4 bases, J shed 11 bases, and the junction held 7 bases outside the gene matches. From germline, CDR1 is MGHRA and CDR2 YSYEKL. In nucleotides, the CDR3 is TGCGCCAGCAGCCCAGGGGGCCTGGGGGCCCAGCATTTT. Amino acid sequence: CASSPGGLGAQHF.

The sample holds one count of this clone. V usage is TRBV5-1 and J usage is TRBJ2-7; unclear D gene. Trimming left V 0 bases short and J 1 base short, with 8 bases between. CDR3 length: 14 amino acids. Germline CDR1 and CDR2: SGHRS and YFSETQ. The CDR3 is CASSLGGNSYEQYF. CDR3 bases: TGCGCCAGCAGCTTGGGAGGCAATTCCTACGAGCAGTACTTC.